This T cell receptor beta chain was documented in a study of T cell repertoires in cytomegalovirus infection (dated by TCRdb to about 2019). In the study overall: The HLA type of each donor mattered for the analysis, because public TCR beta signatures pointed to carriage of CMV infection along with the matching HLA type. Overall study results and their limits: Carriers of CMV infection plus the relevant HLA type were discriminated by the cumulative frequency of public TCR beta family members in the study cohort and in an independent 352-donor cohort. The ex vivo response was dominated by HLA-C-restricted CMV-specific TCR beta clonotypes, which also provided the single most frequent clonotype in two of eight donors.

This clonotype was counted ten times or more. What this receptor recognizes is not known. Per-nucleotide qualities are absent, and no much larger clonotype sits a single base away. From the germline V gene (reference sequence), CDR1 is SEHNR and CDR2 is FQNEAQ. The CDR3 spans 13 residues, from the cysteine through the phenylalanine. Left in the record is the CDR3 DNA by itself, 39 bases read in frame from the first base. The junction carries 9 bases between V and J, which are trimmed by 3 bases and 5 bases respectively. Sequencing took place on an Illumina HiSeq 1500. Using fastp at Q25 and MiXCR, TCRdb reprocessed the public reads and kept productive beta chains. Identical CDR3 protein sequences are pooled into one entry, listed with their most common genes and DNA. In all, the sample holds 560,000 or so distinct CDR3 sequences, and about 15% of those were seen once. About 24% of the sample rests with the top ten.

This sequence originates from a human donor in good health (CMV status not recorded). Some clones in this sample may be carry-over from other donors' samples. Sequencing input: CD8+ T cells from PBMCs. The V and J segments used are TRBV7-9 and TRBJ2-3, with an unclear D gene assignment. The nucleotide sequence is given as TGTGCCAGCAGCTTGGTAGAATTAGATACGCAGTATTTT. Protein translation: CASSLVELDTQYF.